This passage covers 2 T cell receptor beta chains from one sample sequenced in a study of OX40 agonist ivuxolimab in advanced cancers. Library generation was performed with the immunoSEQ multiplex PCR assay. TCRdb limited this immuneACCESS table to in-frame rearrangements with V and J called. A share of clones is missing; checked studies link under half to unresolved V genes, and the rest is unexplained. Within this sample are around 40,000 clones, with around 80% of them counted one time only. The ten biggest clones cover roughly 18% of the sample. Source: CD4+ or CD8+ T cells sorted from blood, taken in a trial of the OX40 agonist ivuxolimab. The receptors here all came from an adult with an advanced solid tumor such as melanoma, head and neck, liver or kidney cancer.

The chain recombines TRBV5-4 with TRBJ2-3, with 9 nucleotides matching TRBD2. The V and J ends lost 1 base and 3 bases, in that order; junction bases with no gene match: 0. CDR3 size: 14 residues. The germline V gene has CDR1 SGHNT and CDR2 YYREEE (reference sequence). The CDR3 loop reads CASSLSGGTDTQYF. Here the CDR3 DNA reads TGTGCCAGCAGCTTGAGCGGGGGGACAGATACGCAGTATTTT.

This clone was seen only once. The J gene is TRBJ1-2, the V gene TRBV28, with unresolved D. CDR3 length equals 18 residues. Trimming removed 6 bases at V and 4 bases at J, with 27 bases between. Germline V gives CDR1 MDHEN, CDR2 SYDVKM. The chain's CDR3 is CASSRLVAEAEQGYGYTF. DNA of the CDR3: TGTGCCAGCAGCCGTCTCGTGGCGGAGGCAGAGCAAGGCTATGGCTACACCTTC.